A single T cell receptor (beta chain) is shown here with its context. This entry belongs to a study of T cell changes during pregnancy in multiple sclerosis. V trimming: 2 bases; J trimming: 5 bases; junction bases outside the gene matches: 18. The CDR3 runs to 20 residues. The V gene's germline CDR1 is KGHSH and CDR2 LQKENI. The table came from immunoSEQ multiplex PCR; TCRdb's copy has only in-frame clones and leaves some out. The sample has 25,000 to 35,000 clones; around 90% are singletons. This sequence was found in a female donor in good health, enrolled as a control in a pregnancy study. The specimen was CD4+ T cells from peripheral blood mononuclear cells, collected in the second trimester of pregnancy. The chain combines TRBV18 with TRBJ2-2; 9 nucleotides match TRBD1. The CDR3 DNA sequence: TGTGCCAGCTCACCAACAAGGATTCCAGCGGGACAGGGTGGAACCGGGGAGCTGTTTTTT. This gives the protein CASSPTRIPAGQGGTGELFF.